This TCR beta chain was recorded in a study of tumor-infiltrating lymphocytes in primary liver carcinoma. Study-level results: Just about 7.5-25% of leading clones were found in every one of five regions.

The template, about 500 ng total RNA, yielded TCR beta cDNA made with a constant-region primer. Sequencing libraries for TCR beta derived from three nested multiplex PCR rounds that used slightly modified ARM-PCR. Amplification in the first two PCR rounds was performed using TRBV1-TRBV30 forward primers and a C-beta reverse primer for around 11 cycles each. MiXCR, run by TCRdb on the multiplex PCR reads, gives a single entry per CDR3 protein. The sample shows over 45,000 distinct CDR3 sequences, less than 75% of them seen only once. As concerns this clonotype: Its specificity is unknown. One end of the junction varies from germline; a read error may be responsible.

It was from around 18-30 mg of unsorted bulk tissue that RNA and DNA were co-extracted. The patients carried chronic HBV infection and had received no treatment. There were over 85% viable tumor cells in every single sample of tumor. The CDR3 is 16 residues long. From germline, CDR1 is MDHEN and CDR2 SYDVKM. The sequencing input was liver tumor tissue from sampling region 5. The sample's subset: tumor region T5, tumor centre. The V and J genes are TRBV28 and TRBJ1-5; the D is unclear. The sequence was collected from a man aged 35-49 years with primary liver carcinoma and hepatitis B virus infection. The CDR3 sequence is CASRLPGSCSIQPQHF. Here the CDR3 DNA reads TGTGCCAGCAGATTACCCGGGAGCTGTAGCATTCAGCCCCAGCATTTT. The complete variable domain, with remaining parts taken from reference TRBV28 and TRBJ1-5, reads DVKVTQSSRYLVKRTGEKVFLECVQDMDHENMFWYRQDPGLGLRLIYFSYDVKMKEKGDIPEGYSVSREKKERFSLILESASTNQTSMYLCASRLPGSCSIQPQHFGDGTRLSIL.